These 8 T cell receptor beta chains originate from one sample sequenced in a study of cytomegalovirus exposure and HLA in healthy donors. Some clones are missing from TCRdb's copy, which holds only in-frame ones; the method was immunoSEQ multiplex PCR. The sample has under 200,000 clones, about 81% seen once; the top ten hold 1% to 1.5%. Sequenced: PBMCs. The receptors come from a woman aged 25 to 39 in good health and CMV-seronegative.

This clone was seen a few times. This sequence joins TRBV5-4 and TRBJ2-7; the D gene is possibly TRBD2 (5 bases). Germline CDR1 and CDR2: SGHNT and YYREEE (reference sequence). V lost 0 bases to trimming and J lost 2 bases, with 9 bases between them. There are 14 residues in the CDR3. The CDR3 coding sequence is TGTGCCAGCAGCTTGGAGGGTAGCGCCTACGAGCAGTACTTC. Translating gives CASSLEGSAYEQYF.

The genes are TRBV6-1 and TRBJ1-2, with 7 bases lining up with TRBD1. The V and J ends lost 8 bases and 3 bases, in that order; junction bases with no gene match: 9. The CDR3 covers 14 residues. Germline V lookup: CDR1 MNHNS, CDR2 SASEGT. CDR3 amino acids: CASSIVDRDYGYTF. In DNA, the CDR3 is TGTGCCAGCTCTATTGTCGACAGGGACTATGGCTACACCTTC.

V is TRBV9 and J is TRBJ2-3; 8 bases map to TRBD2. The CDR3 has 15 amino acids. V dropped 2 bases and J dropped 3; count of bases not matched to a gene: 5. Germline V CDR1 and CDR2: SGDLS, YYNGEE. CDR3 sequence (DNA): TGTGCCAGCAGCGTTCGGAGCGGGGGAACAGATACGCAGTATTTT. Translating it yields CASSVRSGGTDTQYF.

This chain connects TRBV6-5 to TRBJ1-1; 7 bases match TRBD1. V lost 6 bases, J lost 0 bases, and 7 bases stayed unmatched. Germline V gene sequence: CDR1 MNHEY, CDR2 SVGAGI. The CDR3 runs to 15 residues. The CDR3 DNA reads TGTGCCAGCAGGAAGGGGGCTGGGCTGAACACTGAAGCTTTCTTT. This encodes CASRKGAGLNTEAFF.

The chain has TRBV6-5 and TRBJ1-5; 8 bases agree with TRBD1. V gave up 6 bases and J gave up 3 bases; unmatched junction bases: 4. The CDR3 is 14 residues long. CDR1 MNHEY and CDR2 SVGAGI come from the germline V gene. In nucleotides, the CDR3 is TGTGCCAGCAGCGGGACAGGCGTCAATCAGCCCCAGCATTTT. This gives the protein CASSGTGVNQPQHF.

The rearrangement links TRBV5-1 to TRBJ2-7, with TRBD1 matching over 9 bases. J was trimmed by 6 bases and V by 0 bases; bases with no gene match: 13. This CDR3 region has 17 residues. CDR1 is SGHRS and CDR2 is YFSETQ in the germline V gene. As DNA, the CDR3 is TGCGCCAGCAGCTTGGCCTCAGGGGGACAGGGCATCGGCGAGCAGTACTTC. Translating it yields CASSLASGGQGIGEQYF.

J is TRBJ1-1 and V is TRBV5-1, with unresolved D. Looked up from germline, CDR1 is SGHRS and CDR2 is YFSETQ. CDR3 length: 15 amino acids. Trimming took 1 base from V and 4 from J, leaving 14 bases between them. CDR3 in amino acids: CASSLLDWQSTEAFF. Here the CDR3 DNA reads TGCGCCAGCAGCTTGTTAGACTGGCAGTCCACTGAAGCTTTCTTT.

DNA for the CDR3: TGTGCCAGCAGCCTCAGGGATCAGCCCCAGCATTTT. Encoded protein: CASSLRDQPQHF. The J gene is TRBJ1-5, the V gene TRBV7-2; D may be TRBD1 (5 bases). Trimming left V 5 bases short and J 5 bases short, with 7 bases between. The germline V gene encodes CDR1 SGHTA and CDR2 FQGNSA. The CDR3 runs to 12 residues.